The 13 T cell receptor beta chains reported below all come from one sample, sequenced in a study of blood T cell repertoires in COVID-19. Clones were read by immunoSEQ multiplex PCR, and TCRdb kept only the in-frame ones, dropping some. The data hold 200,000 to 300,000 clones, with about 87% observed a single time. Sequences were obtained from PBMCs or T cells enriched from blood (not recorded which). The receptors stem from a woman in her forties with acute COVID-19.

A few counts support this clone. V usage is TRBV10-3 and J usage is TRBJ1-3, with D maybe TRBD1 (6 bases). The germline gives CDR1 ENHRY, CDR2 SYGVKD. V shed 10 bases and J shed 7 bases, with 17 bases lying between them. The CDR3 contains 13 residues. The CDR3 sequence is CATAGQSENTIYF. The CDR3 coding sequence is TGTGCCACCGCTGGACAGTCCGAGAACACCATATATTTT.

This clone has more than one count but fewer than ten. This chain links TRBV7-9 with TRBJ1-1; D remains unclear. CDR1 is SEHNR and CDR2 is FQNEAQ in the germline V gene (reference sequence). V lost 4 bases and J 5 bases, leaving 8 bases between the germline ends. This CDR3 comprises 12 residues. The CDR3 here is CASSSWSTEAFF. The CDR3 DNA follows: TGTGCCAGCAGCTCCTGGAGTACTGAAGCTTTCTTT.

The V gene is TRBV3-1 (or the pseudogene TRBV3-2), the J gene TRBJ2-5, with a weak D call TRBD1 (5 bases). V lost 0 bases, J lost 4 bases, and 12 bases lay in between. Per germline, CDR1 LGHDT and CDR2 YNNKEL (reference sequence). The length of the CDR3 is 15 residues. The CDR3 spells CASSQDWGRAETQYF. CDR3 in DNA: TGTGCCAGCAGCCAAGATTGGGGCCGGGCAGAGACCCAGTACTTC.

The chain has TRBV2 and TRBJ1-1; D is ambiguous. Per germline, CDR1 SNHLY and CDR2 FYNNEI. V was cut by 4 bases and J by 1 base, with 7 bases left in between. The CDR3 has 13 residues. CDR3 region: CASSVGENTEAFF. CDR3 in DNA: TGTGCCAGCAGTGTAGGAGAGAACACTGAAGCTTTCTTT.

The chain uses TRBV27 and TRBJ2-7; TRBD1 might be the D (6 bases). The germline V gene encodes CDR1 MNHEY and CDR2 SMNVEV (reference sequence). Trimming cost V 9 bases and J 2 bases, with 17 bases left between them. The CDR3 is made up of 14 amino acids. For the CDR3, the DNA is TGTGCCAGGCGACAGGACTTTCGGGCCTACGAGCAGTACGTC. Amino acids: CARRQDFRAYEQYV.

The chain carries TRBV21-1 and TRBJ1-2; TRBD1 reflects the table's D call only, with no check against the DNA. TRBV21-1 is flagged as a pseudogene. The CDR3 contains 15 residues. In DNA form, the CDR3 reads TGTGCCAGCAGCAGAAATGACAGGGATCGGTATGGCTACACCTTC. Its protein is CASSRNDRDRYGYTF.

This clone was seen a single time. The chain links TRBV29-1 to TRBJ1-2; 8 bases map to TRBD1. The CDR3 covers 15 residues. The germline CDR1 and CDR2 sequences are SQVTM and ANQGSEA. Unmatched junction bases numbered 11, after V lost 4 bases and J lost 4 bases. The CDR3 sequence is CSVGGQGAAGYGYTF. The CDR3 DNA reads TGCAGCGTTGGAGGACAGGGAGCAGCTGGCTATGGCTACACCTTC.

The chain joins TRBV7-8 to TRBJ2-7; 7 bases are shared with TRBD1. Germline lookup yields CDR1 SGHVS and CDR2 FQNEAQ. The CDR3 extends over 15 amino acids. The trim removed 1 base at V and 4 bases at J, leaving 7 bases unmatched. The CDR3 bases are TGTGCCAGCAGCTTAGGGGGACAGTGGAGATACGAGCAGTACTTC. Protein: CASSLGGQWRYEQYF. The entire variable domain, with the rest obtained from reference TRBV7-8 and TRBJ2-7, is as follows: GAGVSQSPRYKVAKRGQDVALRCDPISGHVSLFWYQQALGQGPEFLTYFQNEAQLDKSGLPSDRFFAERPEGSVSTLKIQRTQQEDSAVYLCASSLGGQWRYEQYFGPGTRLTVT.

The rearrangement joins TRBV4-3 to TRBJ2-3, with 13 bases fitting TRBD2. Germline V lookup: CDR1 LGHNA, CDR2 YSLEER. This CDR3 is 18 amino acids long. Trimming took 0 bases from V and 2 from J; bases not matched to a gene: 5. CDR3 in amino acids: CASSQETGLAGITDTQYF. The CDR3 nucleotides read TGCGCCAGCAGCCAAGAGACGGGACTAGCGGGAATCACAGATACGCAGTATTTT.

The genes are TRBV5-4 and TRBJ1-2, with D tentatively TRBD1 (5 bases). Germline CDR1 is SGHNT and CDR2 is YYREEE (reference sequence). V lost 0 bases and J lost 4, with 16 bases in between. There are 16 residues in the CDR3. Here the CDR3 reads CASSLVSPQGLYGYTF. The CDR3 nucleotides read TGTGCCAGCAGCTTGGTGTCCCCGCAGGGTCTCTATGGCTACACCTTC.

This chain joins TRBV4-1 and TRBJ1-4; D perhaps matches TRBD1 (6 bases). V was clipped by 1 base and J by 8 bases, with 14 bases between them. The CDR3 has 15 amino acids. Germline V lookup: CDR1 MGHRA, CDR2 YSYEKL. In DNA, the CDR3 is TGCGCCAGCAGCCAAGTACAGGGTAATAGAGAAAAACTGTTTTTT. Translating gives CASSQVQGNREKLFF.

This rearrangement joins TRBV30 to TRBJ1-3; the match to TRBD1 covers 9 bases. Looked up from germline, CDR1 is GTSNPN and CDR2 is SVGIG (reference sequence). V was pared by 2 bases and J by 0 bases, with 5 bases of the junction left unmatched. CDR3 size: 16 residues. CDR3 protein: CAWSTGGSISGNTIYF. In nucleotides, the CDR3 is TGTGCCTGGAGTACAGGGGGCTCCATCTCTGGAAACACCATATATTTT.

The V and J genes are TRBV7-2 and TRBJ2-2; D unresolved. This CDR3 is built from 16 residues. V lost 6 bases, J lost 0 bases, and 14 bases lay in between. Germline assignment: CDR1 SGHTA and CDR2 FQGNSA. CDR3 nucleotide sequence: TGTGCCAGCAGTCAATACAGCCCGCCGAACACCGGGGAGCTGTTTTTT. Protein: CASSQYSPPNTGELFF.